This T cell receptor beta chain derives from a study of blood T cell repertoires in COVID-19. At the level of the study: COVID-19 samples from acute and convalescent phases originated in the United States, Italy and Spain. PBMCs, B-cell-depleted T cells, or T cells provided the cDNA or gDNA that made up the material.

This table comes from immunoSEQ multiplex PCR, and its TCRdb copy is limited to in-frame clones, with some not included. The table has roughly 98,000 clones, around 81% seen once; the top ten hold over 9.5%. The V segment lost 3 bases and the J segment 7 bases; nucleotides outside the gene matches: 4. CDR1 SGDLS and CDR2 YYNGEE come from the germline V gene. This CDR3 is 14 amino acids long. The sequence was obtained from a woman aged 70-85 years with active or convalescent COVID-19. The rearrangement links TRBV9 to TRBJ1-6; TRBD1 matches 7 bases. Specimen: peripheral blood. The CDR3 nucleotides are TGTGCCAGCAGCGCGATGACAGGGAATTCACCCCTCCACTTT. Protein sequence: CASSAMTGNSPLHF.